This TCR beta chain was identified in a study of blood T cell repertoires in COVID-19. Trimming cost V 1 base and J 6 bases; bases outside gene matches: 6. The CDR3 length is 17 residues. Per germline, CDR1 MNHNS and CDR2 SASEGT. In the authors' methods: Estimates of nucleated cell counts were drawn from the amplification of reference gene primers. Clones were read by immunoSEQ multiplex PCR, and TCRdb kept only the in-frame ones, dropping some. That table gives V, J and clone size, and the DNA gave D and trimming. This repertoire shows roughly 180,000 clones, 81% found once; its top ten account for 8% to 13%.

Sequencing was performed on peripheral blood. This chain uses TRBV6-1 with TRBJ1-6, with 10 bases that match TRBD1. This clonotype was sampled from a woman between 35 and 50 years old with COVID-19, enrolled during active disease. CDR3 DNA: TGTGCCAGCAGTGAAGGGGACAGGGGCAGGCCTAATTCACCCCTCCACTTT. Translation: CASSEGDRGRPNSPLHF.